A selection of T cell receptor beta chains follows, all from one sample in a study of cytomegalovirus exposure and HLA in healthy donors. Libraries were prepared by immunoSEQ multiplex PCR; TCRdb keeps only in-frame clonotypes and omits some of them. This table holds a few hundred thousand clones, roughly 88% found once. The sample taken for sequencing was PBMCs. The source is a woman younger than 30 in good health and CMV-seronegative. Both conserved end residues are part of each CDR3. The order of the fields is clone size, V gene, J gene, D gene, CDR3 length, CDR3 protein, CDR3 DNA. A D gene is named only where the DNA matches it firmly. Clone size, where shown, is once, few, many, or a class for clones that have expanded.

abundance: once; v_gene: TRBV25-1; j_gene: TRBJ2-7; d_gene: TRBD2; len: 15; CDR3aa: CATGIAGGSRYEQYF; CDR3nt: TGTGCCACCGGGATAGCGGGAGGGTCGCGCTACGAGCAGTACTTC
abundance: -; v_gene: TRBV19; j_gene: TRBJ2-7; d_gene: -; len: 13; CDR3aa: CATGVGGLDEQYF; CDR3nt: TGTGCCACGGGGGTCGGGGGTTTGGACGAGCAGTACTTC
abundance: -; v_gene: TRBV27; j_gene: TRBJ2-5; d_gene: TRBD1; len: 16; CDR3aa: CASSPRLRGPQETQYF; CDR3nt: TGTGCCAGCAGTCCCCGCCTGAGGGGGCCCCAAGAGACCCAGTACTTC
abundance: -; v_gene: TRBV30; j_gene: TRBJ2-1; d_gene: TRBD2; len: 14; CDR3aa: CAWSSGGRVGEQFF; CDR3nt: TGTGCCTGGAGTTCCGGCGGGAGGGTCGGTGAGCAGTTCTTC
abundance: -; v_gene: TRBV19; j_gene: TRBJ2-5; d_gene: -; len: 13; CDR3aa: CASSIGQRETQYF; CDR3nt: TGTGCCAGTAGTATTGGGCAGCGGGAGACCCAGTACTTC
abundance: -; v_gene: TRBV9; j_gene: TRBJ1-1; d_gene: -; len: 13; CDR3aa: CASSVTPDSKAFF; CDR3nt: TGTGCCAGCAGCGTAACCCCAGACAGTAAAGCTTTCTTT
abundance: -; v_gene: TRBV19; j_gene: TRBJ2-2; d_gene: TRBD1; len: 16; CDR3aa: CASSSRWDRYTGELFF; CDR3nt: TGTGCCAGTAGCTCGAGGTGGGACAGGTATACCGGGGAGCTGTTTTTT
abundance: -; v_gene: TRBV9; j_gene: TRBJ2-3; d_gene: TRBD1; len: 15; CDR3aa: CASSPGGTGGDTQYF; CDR3nt: TGTGCCAGCAGCCCAGGCGGGACAGGGGGGGATACGCAGTATTTT
abundance: few; v_gene: TRBV18; j_gene: TRBJ1-2; d_gene: -; len: 13; CDR3aa: CASSPAGMGGYTF; CDR3nt: TGTGCCAGCTCACCAGCAGGGATGGGTGGCTACACCTTC
abundance: -; v_gene: TRBV15; j_gene: TRBJ2-1; d_gene: TRBD2; len: 16; CDR3aa: CATTRTGTSGTDEQFF; CDR3nt: TGTGCCACCACCAGGACCGGGACTAGCGGGACTGATGAGCAGTTCTTC
abundance: -; v_gene: TRBV7-2; j_gene: TRBJ2-2; d_gene: -; len: 16; CDR3aa: CASSPPRLARQWELFF; CDR3nt: TGTGCCAGCAGCCCCCCGCGGCTAGCCCGGCAGTGGGAGCTGTTTTTT
abundance: -; v_gene: TRBV29-1; j_gene: TRBJ2-7; d_gene: -; len: 13; CDR3aa: CSVELAEGYEQYF; CDR3nt: TGCAGCGTTGAATTGGCGGAGGGCTACGAGCAGTACTTC
abundance: -; v_gene: TRBV7-2; j_gene: TRBJ2-7; d_gene: TRBD1; len: 13; CDR3aa: CASSDRVSYEQYF; CDR3nt: TGTGCCAGCAGCGACAGGGTCTCCTACGAGCAGTACTTC
abundance: -; v_gene: TRBV9; j_gene: TRBJ2-6; d_gene: -; len: 15; CDR3aa: CASSVGQSGANVLTF; CDR3nt: TGTGCCAGCAGCGTCGGACAGTCTGGGGCCAACGTCCTGACTTTC
abundance: -; v_gene: TRBV10-3; j_gene: TRBJ2-3; d_gene: -; len: 12; CDR3aa: CATGQYTDTQYF; CDR3nt: TGTGCCACCGGACAGTACACAGATACGCAGTATTTT
abundance: once; v_gene: TRBV19; j_gene: TRBJ2-3; d_gene: -; len: 12; CDR3aa: CASSDYTDTQYF; CDR3nt: TGTGCCAGTAGTGACTACACAGATACGCAGTATTTT
abundance: -; v_gene: TRBV7-9; j_gene: TRBJ1-2; d_gene: -; len: 16; CDR3aa: CASSPNPPPLGYGYTF; CDR3nt: TGTGCCAGCAGCCCAAATCCCCCCCCTCTAGGCTATGGCTACACCTTC
abundance: -; v_gene: TRBV29-1; j_gene: TRBJ2-1; d_gene: TRBD2; len: 14; CDR3aa: CSVSGGSSYNEQFF; CDR3nt: TGCAGCGTTAGCGGGGGGAGCTCCTACAATGAGCAGTTCTTC
abundance: -; v_gene: TRBV4-3; j_gene: TRBJ2-2; d_gene: -; len: 16; CDR3aa: CASSQLGGAATGELFF; CDR3nt: TGCGCCAGCAGCCAATTGGGTGGGGCAGCCACCGGGGAGCTGTTTTTT
abundance: -; v_gene: TRBV18; j_gene: TRBJ2-3; d_gene: TRBD2; len: 14; CDR3aa: CASSPAGETDTQYF; CDR3nt: TGTGCCAGCTCACCAGCGGGGGAGACAGATACGCAGTATTTT
abundance: -; v_gene: TRBV9; j_gene: TRBJ2-3; d_gene: TRBD2; len: 17; CDR3aa: CASSVAPPSGSPDTQYF; CDR3nt: TGTGCCAGCAGCGTAGCCCCCCCTAGCGGGAGCCCAGATACGCAGTATTTT
abundance: -; v_gene: TRBV27; j_gene: TRBJ2-7; d_gene: TRBD1; len: 16; CDR3aa: CASSLTRDRASYEQYF; CDR3nt: TGTGCCAGCAGTTTAACCCGGGACAGGGCCTCCTACGAGCAGTACTTC
abundance: -; v_gene: TRBV27; j_gene: TRBJ2-7; d_gene: -; len: 15; CDR3aa: CASSLATGPSYEQYF; CDR3nt: TGTGCCAGCAGTTTAGCCACAGGACCCTCCTACGAGCAGTACTTC
abundance: once; v_gene: TRBV28; j_gene: TRBJ2-3; d_gene: -; len: 16; CDR3aa: CASSLGGVSFGDTQYF; CDR3nt: TGTGCCAGCAGTTTAGGCGGTGTTTCTTTCGGAGATACGCAGTATTTT
abundance: -; v_gene: TRBV7-9; j_gene: TRBJ1-2; d_gene: -; len: 15; CDR3aa: CASSLAPRTNYGYTF; CDR3nt: TGTGCCAGCAGCTTAGCCCCCAGGACTAACTATGGCTACACCTTC
abundance: -; v_gene: TRBV4-3; j_gene: TRBJ1-1; d_gene: TRBD1; len: 15; CDR3aa: CASSQGQGAYTEAFF; CDR3nt: TGCGCCAGCAGCCAAGGACAGGGGGCTTACACTGAAGCTTTCTTT
abundance: -; v_gene: TRBV30; j_gene: TRBJ1-3; d_gene: -; len: 14; CDR3aa: CAWSWMGEGNTIYF; CDR3nt: TGTGCCTGGAGTTGGATGGGAGAGGGAAACACCATATATTTT
abundance: -; v_gene: TRBV19; j_gene: TRBJ2-7; d_gene: -; len: 15; CDR3aa: CASSTGLMGSYEQYF; CDR3nt: TGTGCCAGTAGTACCGGACTGATGGGGTCCTACGAGCAGTACTTC
abundance: -; v_gene: TRBV30; j_gene: TRBJ2-5; d_gene: -; len: 14; CDR3aa: CAWSVGLAVKTQYF; CDR3nt: TGTGCCTGGAGTGTAGGTCTAGCCGTGAAGACCCAGTACTTC
abundance: -; v_gene: TRBV7-9; j_gene: TRBJ1-4; d_gene: -; len: 16; CDR3aa: CASSLLIQGGNEKLFF; CDR3nt: TGTGCCAGCAGCTTACTCATCCAGGGAGGGAACGAAAAACTGTTTTTT
abundance: once; v_gene: TRBV29-1; j_gene: TRBJ2-3; d_gene: -; len: 12; CDR3aa: CSVVRAADTQYF; CDR3nt: TGCAGCGTCGTTCGAGCGGCAGATACGCAGTATTTT
abundance: -; v_gene: TRBV9; j_gene: TRBJ2-1; d_gene: TRBD2; len: 16; CDR3aa: CASSPASGSGYNEQFF; CDR3nt: TGTGCCAGCAGCCCAGCAAGCGGGAGTGGATACAATGAGCAGTTCTTC
abundance: -; v_gene: TRBV7-2; j_gene: TRBJ2-7; d_gene: TRBD1; len: 17; CDR3aa: CASSTPLGQGRQDEQYF; CDR3nt: TGTGCCAGCAGCACACCCCTTGGACAGGGGAGGCAGGACGAGCAGTACTTC
abundance: -; v_gene: TRBV19; j_gene: TRBJ2-2; d_gene: TRBD1; len: 15; CDR3aa: CATPTGNGGTGELFF; CDR3nt: TGTGCCACCCCGACAGGGAACGGCGGGACCGGGGAGCTGTTTTTT
abundance: -; v_gene: TRBV13; j_gene: TRBJ1-2; d_gene: TRBD1; len: 14; CDR3aa: CASSQGQGGYGYTF; CDR3nt: TGTGCCAGCAGCCAAGGACAGGGCGGATATGGCTACACCTTC
abundance: -; v_gene: TRBV6-5; j_gene: TRBJ2-1; d_gene: TRBD1; len: 16; CDR3aa: CASSYSGQGGNNEQFF; CDR3nt: TGTGCCAGCAGTTACTCCGGACAGGGGGGTAACAATGAGCAGTTCTTC
abundance: -; v_gene: TRBV7-2; j_gene: TRBJ1-3; d_gene: -; len: 15; CDR3aa: CASSYNTGPGNTIYF; CDR3nt: TGTGCCAGCAGCTACAACACAGGGCCTGGAAACACCATATATTTT
abundance: -; v_gene: TRBV28; j_gene: TRBJ1-5; d_gene: TRBD1; len: 15; CDR3aa: CASSLHGTGNQPQHF; CDR3nt: TGTGCCAGCAGCCTACACGGGACAGGGAATCAGCCCCAGCATTTT
abundance: few; v_gene: TRBV4-1; j_gene: TRBJ1-5; d_gene: -; len: 13; CDR3aa: CASSLEINQPQHF; CDR3nt: TGCGCCAGCAGCCTGGAGATAAATCAGCCCCAGCATTTT
abundance: -; v_gene: TRBV5-6; j_gene: TRBJ1-5; d_gene: TRBD1; len: 15; CDR3aa: CASSLGGQNYQPQHF; CDR3nt: TGTGCCAGCAGCTTGGGGGGACAGAATTATCAGCCCCAGCATTTT
abundance: -; v_gene: TRBV2; j_gene: TRBJ1-1; d_gene: TRBD1; len: 14; CDR3aa: CASRLRGQQTEAFF; CDR3nt: TGTGCCAGCCGGCTCCGGGGACAGCAGACTGAAGCTTTCTTT
abundance: -; v_gene: TRBV6-6; j_gene: TRBJ2-7; d_gene: TRBD2; len: 15; CDR3aa: CASKISGRAGREQYF; CDR3nt: TGTGCCAGCAAAATAAGCGGGAGGGCCGGTCGAGAGCAGTACTTC